The present T cell receptor beta chain was sequenced within a study of T cells after posttransplantation cyclophosphamide. Study-wide results and limits: Recipient CMV seropositivity and CMV reactivation strongly tracked TRB clonality. Tissue-infiltrating T cells from skin or gut overlapped little with blood T cells.

The table came from immunoSEQ multiplex PCR; TCRdb's copy has only in-frame clones and leaves some out. This sample yields about 5,500 clones, of which roughly 98% are seen a single time; around 0.9% belongs to the top ten. Turning to this clone: The target antigen is unknown.

This clonotype was sampled from a man aged 40-49 years in good health, CMV-negative, and a related stem cell transplant donor. The sequenced sample was memory CD4+ T cells sorted from PBMCs.

In DNA, the CDR3 is TGTGCCAGCAGTTTCCGGGCAAGACTAGCGGGAGGGCCGGGCACAGATACGCAGTATTTT. Protein product: CASSFRARLAGGPGTDTQYF. The chain uses TRBV27 and TRBJ2-3, with TRBD2 matching over 14 bases. Trimming took 3 bases from V and 1 from J; bases not matched to a gene: 12. CDR1 MNHEY and CDR2 SMNVEV come from the germline V gene (reference sequence). The CDR3 runs 20 residues.